The following is a T cell receptor (beta chain) sequence with its context. As yet, its antigen is unknown. This specimen belongs to a study of cytomegalovirus exposure and HLA in healthy donors. General study results and limits: Common viral pathogens seemed to be connected with several of the most significant clusters, according to a later analysis. An analysis that was carried out later associated 16,000 or so TCR beta sequences with HLA alleles at 0.05 false discovery rate.

PCR employed 60 Vbeta and 13 Jbeta primers. Only in-frame clones appear in the TCRdb table, and some are missing; sequencing was by immunoSEQ multiplex PCR. The sample carries 80,000 or so clones, 63% recorded once. The CDR3 contains 14 residues. CDR1 is MNHEY and CDR2 is SMNVEV in the germline V gene (reference sequence). Trimming stripped 3 bases from V and 1 base from J, with 10 bases between. This receptor was identified in a man aged 30-40 years in good health and CMV-seropositive. Sample: PBMCs. The chain has TRBV27 and TRBJ2-7, with D perhaps matching TRBD2 (6 bases). The CDR3 is CASSFLRESYEQYF. CDR3 DNA: TGTGCCAGCAGTTTCTTACGGGAGTCCTACGAGCAGTACTTC.